This TCR beta chain comes out of a study of blood T cells in healthy people across ages. The study's findings and limits: Greater diversity and more naive CD4+ cells were seen in long-lived donors than in aged donors. Total diversity from one million sequenced T cells was likely underestimated. Naive and antigen-experienced cells could not be conclusively compared, given unsorted PBMCs. Diversity of TCR beta per million T cells declined in a roughly linear way with age.

Next came a second PCR, run for about 7 to 12 cycles, which used a sample-barcoded 5' primer along with a J-beta primer mix. TCRdb re-analysed the 5' RACE reads in MiXCR, keeping a single row per CDR3 protein. This sample has 630,000 or so distinct CDR3 sequences, with 32% found just once. With respect to this clonotype: No antigen is known for it.

CDR1 LGHDT and CDR2 YNNKEL come from the germline V gene (reference sequence). V was pared by 4 bases and J by 2 bases, with 9 bases between. The CDR3 contains 14 residues. Sequencing used blood. This sequence was found in a woman of 80 years or more in good health. The rearrangement links TRBV3-1 to TRBJ1-3, with D possibly TRBD1 on 5 matching bases. CDR3 sequence reads: CASSRGGTGNTIYF. The CDR3 nucleotides are TGTGCCAGCAGCCGCGGGGGGACTGGAAACACCATATATTTT.